This TCR beta chain was found in a study of blood T cell repertoires in COVID-19. CDR1 is SGHRS, CDR2 YFSETQ, per germline. The CDR3 totals 16 residues. Losses at the gene ends were 0 bases for V and 4 bases for J; bases not matched to a gene: 3. Here immunoSEQ multiplex PCR was the method, and the copy in TCRdb shows in-frame clones only, minus some. Of roughly 150,000 clones detected, 80% to 85% appear once; the ten largest clones hold 5.2%. Sequencing used PBMCs or T cells enriched from blood (not recorded which). This chain connects TRBV5-1 to TRBJ1-6; TRBD1 matches at 8 bases. The receptor's source is a man aged 65-85 years who had been exposed to COVID-19. CDR3 in amino acids: CASSLEQGEYNSPLHF. DNA of the CDR3: TGCGCCAGCAGCTTGGAACAGGGGGAGTATAATTCACCCCTCCACTTT.